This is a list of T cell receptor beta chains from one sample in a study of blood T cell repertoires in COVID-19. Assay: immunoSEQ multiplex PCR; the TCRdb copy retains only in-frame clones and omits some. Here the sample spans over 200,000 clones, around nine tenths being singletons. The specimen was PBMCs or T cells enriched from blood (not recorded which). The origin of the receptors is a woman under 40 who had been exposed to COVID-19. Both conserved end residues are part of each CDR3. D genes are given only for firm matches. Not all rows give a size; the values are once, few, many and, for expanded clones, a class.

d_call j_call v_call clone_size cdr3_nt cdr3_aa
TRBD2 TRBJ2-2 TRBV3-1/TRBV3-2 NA TGTGCCAGCAGCCAAGATAGAGGCGGGGGGGTCACCGGGGAGCTGTTTTTT CASSQDRGGGVTGELFF
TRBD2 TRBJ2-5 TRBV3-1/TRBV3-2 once TGTGCCAGCAGCCAACTAAGCGGGGGAGGATCTGGGGAGACCCAGTACTTC CASSQLSGGGSGETQYF
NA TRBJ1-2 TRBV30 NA TGTGCCTGGATCGGAGGGGCAGATTGGTATGGCTACACCTTC CAWIGGADWYGYTF
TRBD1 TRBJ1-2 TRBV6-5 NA TGTGCCGTAACAGGGGGCATCTATGGCTACACCTTC CAVTGGIYGYTF
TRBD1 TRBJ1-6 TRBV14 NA TGTGCCAGCAGCCAATCAGGGGGTAACGTCTCACCCCTCCACTTT CASSQSGGNVSPLHF
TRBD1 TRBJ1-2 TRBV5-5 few TGTGCCAGCAGCCGGGCAGGGGGTTCTGTGGACTATGGCTACACCTTC CASSRAGGSVDYGYTF
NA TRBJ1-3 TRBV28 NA TGTGCCAGCAGTCTCAGCGGACGGGTACGCACCATATATTTT CASSLSGRVRTIYF
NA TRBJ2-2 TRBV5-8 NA TGTGCCAGCAGCCAGGGATTGACCCCCGGGGAGCTGTTTTTT CASSQGLTPGELFF
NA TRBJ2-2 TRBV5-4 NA TGTGCCAGCAACGTCCAGAGGGGACTCCTGAACACCGGGGAGCTGTTTTTT CASNVQRGLLNTGELFF
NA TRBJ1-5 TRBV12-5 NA TGTGCTAGTGGTTTGGTACTCGGGGGCAATCAGCCCCAGCATTTT CASGLVLGGNQPQHF
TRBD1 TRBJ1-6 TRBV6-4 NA TGTGCCAGCCGGGACAGGCCCTGGGGGGCCCTCCACTTT CASRDRPWGALHF
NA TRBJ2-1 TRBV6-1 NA TGTGCCAGCAGTGAAATGTTTTGGCAGGCCCGCACGGAGCAGTTCTTC CASSEMFWQARTEQFF
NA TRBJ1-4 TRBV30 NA TGTGCCTGGAGTGTACGCCTGCGGGGGGAGACCGAAAAACTGTTTTTT CAWSVRLRGETEKLFF
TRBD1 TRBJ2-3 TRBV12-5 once TGTGCTAGTGGTTCCCGGGACAGGGTACGAGATACGCAGTATTTT CASGSRDRVRDTQYF
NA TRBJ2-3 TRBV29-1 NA TGCGTAGGGGATGGGGCAGGGGCCACAGATACGCAGTATTTT CVGDGAGATDTQYF
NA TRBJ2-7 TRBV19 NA TGTGCCAGTAGTATGACTGACGGCTACGAGCAGTACTTC CASSMTDGYEQYF
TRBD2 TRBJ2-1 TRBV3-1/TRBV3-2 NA TGTGCCAGCAGCCGAGTAGCGGGGCGGCGGGGGAAGCAGTTCTTC CASSRVAGRRGKQFF
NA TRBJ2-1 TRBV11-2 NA TGTGCCAGCAGCTTATACTTCGGAACTAGTCGTTACAATGAGCAGTTCTTC CASSLYFGTSRYNEQFF
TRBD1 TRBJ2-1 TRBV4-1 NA TGCGCCAGCAGCCCCTCACCGACAGGGTCCTACAATGAGCAGTTCTTC CASSPSPTGSYNEQFF
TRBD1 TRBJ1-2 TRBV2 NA TGTGCCAGCAGTGTGGGGACAGCTAACTATGGCTACACCTTC CASSVGTANYGYTF
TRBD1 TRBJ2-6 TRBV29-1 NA TGCAGCTCGAAGGGCCGGGACAGGGGGCGGTTGCCCTCTGGGGCCAACGTCCTGACTTTC CSSKGRDRGRLPSGANVLTF
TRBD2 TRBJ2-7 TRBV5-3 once TGTGCCAGAAGCTATCTAGCGGGGGGGCCTACATACGAGCAGTACTTC CARSYLAGGPTYEQYF
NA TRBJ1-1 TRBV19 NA TGTGCCAGTAGTATAGGACGGAGCGGATTGAACACTGAAGCTTTCTTT CASSIGRSGLNTEAFF
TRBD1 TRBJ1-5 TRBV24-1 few TGTGCCACCGGTACCGGGACAGGGGAAGAGGGTCAGCCCCAGCATTTT CATGTGTGEEGQPQHF
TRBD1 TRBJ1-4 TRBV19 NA TGTGCCAGTAGCACAGGGGCGGAAAAACTGTTTTTT CASSTGAEKLFF
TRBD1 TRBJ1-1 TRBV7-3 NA TGTGCCAGCAGCTTCCGGGACAGGGGCGAAGCTTTCTTT CASSFRDRGEAFF
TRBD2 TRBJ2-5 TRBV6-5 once TGTGCCAACTCACTAGCGGGGGGGCGGGAGACCCAGTACTTC CANSLAGGRETQYF
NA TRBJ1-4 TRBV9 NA TGTGCCAGCAGCGACAGGTCGGGTGGAGAAAAACTGTTTTTT CASSDRSGGEKLFF
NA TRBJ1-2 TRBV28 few TGTGCCAGCAGTTTAGTAGGGAACAGGCTCCCCTATGGCTACACCTTC CASSLVGNRLPYGYTF
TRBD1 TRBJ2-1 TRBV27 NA TGTGCCAGCAGTTTCAAGACAGGGGTGGGTGAGCAGTTCTTC CASSFKTGVGEQFF
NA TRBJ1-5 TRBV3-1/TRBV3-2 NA TGTGCCAGCAGCAATGACGGACTTAGCAATCAGCCCCAGCATTTT CASSNDGLSNQPQHF
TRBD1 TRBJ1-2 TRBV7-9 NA TGTGCCAGCAGCTTAGGAACGGGACAGAACCTCTATGGCTACACCTTC CASSLGTGQNLYGYTF
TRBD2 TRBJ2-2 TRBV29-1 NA TGCAGCGTTGGGACTAGCGGGAACACCGGGGAGCTGTTTTTT CSVGTSGNTGELFF
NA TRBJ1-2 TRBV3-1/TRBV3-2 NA TGTGCCAGCAGCCAATACAGGGCCTATGGCTACACCTTC CASSQYRAYGYTF
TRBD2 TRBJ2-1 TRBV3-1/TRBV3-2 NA TGTGCCAGCAGCCAAGGGTTAGCGGGGGCCTCCTACAATGAGCAGTTCTTC CASSQGLAGASYNEQFF
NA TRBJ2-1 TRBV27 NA TGTGCCAGCCCTCCTACAGGGCAGGGTGGGGGCAATGAGCAGTTCTTC CASPPTGQGGGNEQFF
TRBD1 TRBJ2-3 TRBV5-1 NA TGCGCCAGCAGCTACGGACAGGGGGCGGGCACAGATACGCAGTATTTT CASSYGQGAGTDTQYF
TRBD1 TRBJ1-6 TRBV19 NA TGTGCCAGTAGTGCCGGGACAGCAGCCAATTCACCCCTCCACTTT CASSAGTAANSPLHF
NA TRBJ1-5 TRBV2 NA TGTGCCAGCAGTGACGTACAGGATGATCAGCCCCAGCATTTT CASSDVQDDQPQHF
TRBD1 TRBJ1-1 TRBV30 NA TGTGCCTGGAGCCTGACAGGGGCTGAAGCTTTCTTT CAWSLTGAEAFF
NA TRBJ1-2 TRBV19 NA TGTGCCAGTAGCCTGGGACTCACAGATAACTATGGCTACACCTTC CASSLGLTDNYGYTF
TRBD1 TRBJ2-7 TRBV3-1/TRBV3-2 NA TGTGCCAGCAGCCAACACCAGGGGGCTAGCGAGCAGTACTTC CASSQHQGASEQYF
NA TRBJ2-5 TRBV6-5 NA TGTGCCAGCAGTTACGGGGGGTACCAAGAGACCCAGTACTTC CASSYGGYQETQYF
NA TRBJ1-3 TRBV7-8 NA TGTGCCAGCAGGAAGACAGAAACTGGAAACACCATATATTTT CASRKTETGNTIYF
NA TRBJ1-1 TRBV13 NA TGTGCCAGCAGCTTAAGAGACAGCATGAACACTGAAGCTTTCTTT CASSLRDSMNTEAFF
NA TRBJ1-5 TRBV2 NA TGTGCCAGCAGTCAAGGGACAACTAGCAATCAGCCCCAGCATTTT CASSQGTTSNQPQHF